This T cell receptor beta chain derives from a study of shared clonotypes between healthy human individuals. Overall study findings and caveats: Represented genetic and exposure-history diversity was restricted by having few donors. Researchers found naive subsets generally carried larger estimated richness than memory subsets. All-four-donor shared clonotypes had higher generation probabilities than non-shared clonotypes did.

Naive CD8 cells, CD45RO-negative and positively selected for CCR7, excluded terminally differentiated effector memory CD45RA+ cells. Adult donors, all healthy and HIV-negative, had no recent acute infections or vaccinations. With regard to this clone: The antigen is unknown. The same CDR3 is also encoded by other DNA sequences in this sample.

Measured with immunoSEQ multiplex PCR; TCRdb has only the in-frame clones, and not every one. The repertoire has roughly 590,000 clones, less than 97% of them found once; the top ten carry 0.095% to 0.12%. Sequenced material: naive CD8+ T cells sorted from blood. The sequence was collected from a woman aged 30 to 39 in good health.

CDR3 bases: TGTGCCAGTAGTATTACTCTGAGCTCCTACGAGCAGTACTTC. Residues: CASSITLSSYEQYF. The chain has TRBV19 and TRBJ2-7; no definite D call. Germline values: CDR1 LNHDA, CDR2 SQIVND (reference sequence). V gave up 3 bases and J gave up 0 bases, with 9 bases separating them. CDR3 length: 14 amino acids.